This TCR beta chain derives from a study of control samples from healthy donors and cancer patients. The CDR3 has 12 residues. With 8 bases removed from V and 6 bases from J, the gap between germline ends came to 11 bases. Germline-derived CDR1 and CDR2 are GTSNPN and SVGIG (reference sequence). Measured with immunoSEQ multiplex PCR; TCRdb has only the in-frame clones, and not every one. This sample has some 99,000 clones, with over 75% found just once. This TCR came from a human donor in good health. The donor label of this sample is uncertain. The specimen sequenced was blood. The chain employs TRBV30 and TRBJ1-6; maybe TRBD1 (5 bases). The CDR3 nucleotides are TGTGCCGAGGGACGAGCTAATTCACCCCTCCACTTT. Protein product: CAEGRANSPLHF.